Listed here is a single T cell receptor beta chain. This record belongs to a study of blood T cell repertoires in COVID-19. The CDR3 runs 16 residues. Germline V CDR1 and CDR2: SGDLS, YYNGEE. V lost 3 bases and J 4 bases, leaving 18 bases between the germline ends. Method: immunoSEQ multiplex PCR; TCRdb's copy keeps in-frame clones and lacks some. The sample contains a few hundred thousand clones, about four fifths of which appear only once. The sequence was obtained from a woman aged 40 to 50 who had recovered from COVID-19. Sequencing input: PBMCs or T cells enriched from blood (not recorded which). The gene calls are TRBV9 and TRBJ2-3, with D tentatively TRBD1 (6 bases). DNA of the CDR3: TGTGCCAGCAGCGATTCAGGGGTCCCCACATCAGATACGCAGTATTTT. Its protein is CASSDSGVPTSDTQYF.